A single TCR beta chain is shown here with its context. The antigen is undetermined. Germline V CDR1 and CDR2: MNHEY, SMNVEV (reference sequence). The CDR3 covers 19 residues. Between the trimmed V and J ends, which lost 5 bases and 3 bases, there was a span of 26 bases. The sample originates from a study of cytomegalovirus exposure and HLA in healthy donors. Primers for the PCR totalled 60 Vbeta and 13 Jbeta. Profiling relied on immunoSEQ multiplex PCR, and the TCRdb table lists in-frame clones only, not all of them. The top ten hold about 4.1% of the sample, which has about 150,000 clones, approximately 80% seen once. The study's findings and limits: About 87% or about 30% of the time was how often most TCR beta V segments were productive, according to an earlier analysis. In a later analysis, TCR beta V- and J-gene trimming showed a link to a missense DCLRE1C variant.

This sequence was found in a woman between 35 and 50 years old in good health and CMV-seropositive. Sequencing was carried out using PBMCs. The chain recombines TRBV27 with TRBJ1-5, with D possibly TRBD1 on 5 matching bases. The CDR3 DNA is TGTGCCAGCAGTCGAAGGGGATCTCTGGGATCTGGGGTCAATCAGCCCCAGCATTTT. Residues: CASSRRGSLGSGVNQPQHF.